The 28 T cell receptor beta chains below all came from one sample that was sequenced in a study of blood T cell repertoires in COVID-19. Clones were read by immunoSEQ multiplex PCR, and TCRdb kept only the in-frame ones, dropping some. The sample comprises more than 95,000 clones, roughly nine tenths of which are singletons, and 15% to 20% rests with the top ten. Material: peripheral blood. Every receptor here comes from a woman older than 75 in a cohort sampled during active COVID-19.

The rearrangement uses TRBV18 and TRBJ2-1; 7 bases fit TRBD1. The CDR3 runs to 15 residues. Germline CDR1 and CDR2: KGHSH and LQKENI. The V and J ends lost 7 bases and 4 bases, in that order; junction bases with no gene match: 10. CDR3 sequence (DNA): TGTGCCAGCTGCATTCAGGCAGGGGGTTACAATGAGCAGTTCTTC. This encodes CASCIQAGGYNEQFF.

CDR3 in amino acids: CASSLDGRATGELFF. The CDR3 DNA reads as TGTGCCAGCAGCTTAGACGGGAGAGCCACCGGGGAGCTGTTTTTT. The V gene is TRBV5-6, the J gene TRBJ2-2, with D possibly being TRBD2 (6 bases). Germline CDR1 is SGHDT and CDR2 is YYEEEE. V was shortened by 2 bases and J by 4 bases, with 12 bases between the two germline ends. This CDR3 is 15 amino acids long.

The V and J genes are TRBV7-3 and TRBJ2-3, with 8 bases lining up with TRBD1. The CDR3 is 17 residues long. V gave up 5 bases and J gave up 0 bases; unmatched junction bases: 10. The germline gives CDR1 SGHTA, CDR2 FQGTGA. The CDR3 nucleotides read TGTGCCAGCAGCCCCTCAACCTGGACAGGGAGCACAGATACGCAGTATTTT. It specifies CASSPSTWTGSTDTQYF.

The chain carries TRBV9 and TRBJ2-7, with D perhaps matching TRBD1 (5 bases). The CDR3 runs 16 residues. The V and J ends lost 0 bases and 3 bases respectively, with 16 bases between them. Germline CDR1 is SGDLS and CDR2 is YYNGEE. The CDR3 region is CASSVVSSPGIYEQYF. The CDR3 region has the DNA TGTGCCAGCAGCGTAGTTTCCTCGCCAGGGATCTACGAGCAGTACTTC.

In DNA form, the CDR3 reads TGCGCCAGCAGTGAGTCAATAGCGGGGGGATCAGATACGCAGTATTTT. Translated, it gives CASSESIAGGSDTQYF. This sequence joins TRBV10-1 and TRBJ2-3, with 10 nucleotides matching TRBD2. Germline CDR1 and CDR2: WNHNN and SYGVQD (reference sequence). J gave up 4 bases and V 0 bases, and 4 bases lay outside the gene matches. This CDR3 region has 16 residues.

This clone came up once. The rearrangement links TRBV7-2 to TRBJ2-1, with D possibly TRBD1 on 5 matching bases. The CDR3 is made up of 14 amino acids. Germline CDR1 is SGHTA and CDR2 is FQGNSA. V was cut by 1 base and J by 8 bases, with 12 bases left in between. For the CDR3, the DNA is TGTGCCAGCAGCTTAGTTAGTAGGGGCTATGAGCAGTTCTTC. Translated, it gives CASSLVSRGYEQFF.

The chain combines TRBV4-2 with TRBJ1-6; the D is unclear. Trimming pared 0 bases from V and 0 bases from J, leaving 12 bases between. The CDR3 runs to 18 residues. Germline CDR1 is LGHNA and CDR2 is YNFKEQ. CDR3 sequence (DNA): TGTGCCAGCAGCCAAGATGAAGACGGGTTCTCCTATAATTCACCCCTCCACTTT. It translates to CASSQDEDGFSYNSPLHF.

This clone showed up just once. This sequence joins TRBV6-2 or TRBV6-3 and TRBJ2-7; D remains unclear. CDR3 size: 12 residues. V lost 4 bases and J 2 bases, leaving 6 bases between the germline ends. CDR1 and CDR2 (germline): MNHEY, SVGEGT. CDR3 amino acids: CASSLQTYEQYF. The CDR3 DNA reads as TGTGCCAGCAGTTTACAGACCTACGAGCAGTACTTC.

The V and J genes are TRBV10-3 and TRBJ1-1, with D possibly matching TRBD1 (6 bases). V was trimmed by 0 bases and J by 6 bases, leaving 17 bases between them. The V gene's germline CDR1 is ENHRY and CDR2 SYGVKD. The CDR3 has 16 residues. CDR3 DNA: TGTGCCATCAGTGAGTCGTTAGGTAGGGGGGGCCCTGAAGCTTTCTTT. Translating gives CAISESLGRGGPEAFF.

The rearrangement uses TRBV9 and TRBJ1-2; 7 positions agree with TRBD1. The CDR3 has 13 amino acids. Germline CDR1 and CDR2: SGDLS and YYNGEE. The junction had 6 bases not matched to a gene; V was cut back by 6 bases and J by 4 bases. CDR3 region: CASTRDSVYGYTF. The CDR3 DNA follows: TGTGCCAGCACCAGGGACAGCGTCTATGGCTACACCTTC.

The chain carries TRBV2 and TRBJ2-1; TRBD2 aligns across 14 bases. CDR1 is SNHLY, CDR2 FYNNEI, per germline. This CDR3 spans 18 amino acids. After removal of 5 bases from V and 10 bases from J, the junction contained 16 bases not matched to a gene. The CDR3 nucleotides are TGTGCCAGCAGTCGAGAGAACCTAGGGACTAGCGGGGGCCGGGAGCAGTTCTTC. Protein sequence: CASSRENLGTSGGREQFF.

This chain links TRBV9 with TRBJ1-1; D uncertain. The germline V gene encodes CDR1 SGDLS and CDR2 YYNGEE. CDR3 size: 15 residues. V was shortened by 0 bases and J by 2 bases, with 11 bases between the two germline ends. Here the CDR3 reads CASSVVRLSNTEAFF. The DNA of the CDR3 is TGTGCCAGCAGCGTAGTCAGACTGAGTAACACTGAAGCTTTCTTT.

The rearrangement links TRBV11-2 to TRBJ1-6; the D gene is possibly TRBD1 (5 bases). The CDR3 is 15 residues long. The V gene's germline CDR1 is SGHAT and CDR2 FQNNGV. V was shortened by 1 base and J by 10 bases, with 14 bases between the two germline ends. CDR3 residues: CASSLVQGARSPLHF. The CDR3 coding sequence is TGTGCCAGCAGCTTAGTTCAGGGTGCAAGGTCACCCCTCCACTTT.

The chain recombines TRBV18 with TRBJ2-7, with no clear D. The CDR3 extends over 15 amino acids. Germline V gene data show CDR1 as KGHSH and CDR2 as LQKENI. With 3 bases removed from V and 0 bases from J, the gap between germline ends came to 12 bases. The CDR3 DNA sequence: TGTGCCAGCTCACCTCCTAACTTTAGCTCCTACGAGCAGTACTTC. It specifies CASSPPNFSSYEQYF.

The CDR3 spells CATSISGDYGYTF. The CDR3 bases are TGTGCCACCAGCATTTCAGGGGACTATGGCTACACCTTC. The chain couples TRBV15 to TRBJ1-2; the D gene is possibly TRBD1 (6 bases). The V gene's germline CDR1 is LNHNV and CDR2 YYDKDF (reference sequence). This CDR3 contains 13 residues. Between the trimmed V and J ends, which lost 4 bases and 3 bases, there was a span of 9 bases.

This clone appeared once. The V call is TRBV5-1, the J call TRBJ2-5; D is uncertain. Germline V gene lookup returns CDR1 SGHRS and CDR2 YFSETQ. There are 13 residues in the CDR3. The V end lost 1 base, the J end lost 4 bases, and 8 bases lay between the germline ends. The CDR3 bases are TGCGCCAGCAGCTTGACAGTCCGAGAGACCCAGTACTTC. The encoded protein is CASSLTVRETQYF.

In DNA, the CDR3 is TGTGCCAGCAGCTTAGCGGGAGGGACCACAGATACGCAGTATTTT. Translated, it gives CASSLAGGTTDTQYF. J is TRBJ2-3 and V is TRBV2; 11 nucleotides agree with TRBD2. Germline-derived CDR1 and CDR2 are SNHLY and FYNNEI. V gave up 6 bases and J gave up 2 bases; unmatched junction bases: 4. There are 15 residues in the CDR3.

The chain joins TRBV19 to TRBJ2-3; 10 nucleotides agree with TRBD2. The CDR3 runs 17 residues. The ends lost 5 bases at V and 0 bases at J; junction bases unmatched: 8. Per germline, CDR1 LNHDA and CDR2 SQIVND (reference sequence). The CDR3 DNA sequence: TGTGCCAGTAGTCCCAGGACTAGCGGTACTAGCACAGATACGCAGTATTTT. This codes for CASSPRTSGTSTDTQYF.

This rearrangement joins TRBV18 to TRBJ1-2; 8 bases align to TRBD1. Germline lookup yields CDR1 KGHSH and CDR2 LQKENI. This CDR3 spans 15 amino acids. V shed 5 bases and J 3 bases; nucleotides not matched to a gene: 8. This chain's CDR3 is CASSILDRGDYGYTF. CDR3 sequence (DNA): TGTGCCAGCTCAATCCTCGACAGGGGAGACTATGGCTACACCTTC.

The J gene is TRBJ1-6, the V gene TRBV19, with D possibly matching TRBD1 (5 bases). This CDR3 region has 15 residues. V lost 6 bases and J 6 bases, leaving 15 bases between the germline ends. Germline V gives CDR1 LNHDA, CDR2 SQIVND (reference sequence). The DNA of the CDR3 is TGTGCCAGTAGGTGGGGGGGAAGCCTTAATTCACCCCTCCACTTT. Its translation is CASRWGGSLNSPLHF.

This chain connects TRBV24-1 to TRBJ2-7, with D possibly being TRBD2 (5 bases). This CDR3 is 12 amino acids long. Germline-derived CDR1 and CDR2 are KGHDR and SFDVKD. V dropped 3 bases and J dropped 3 bases, with 5 bases sitting between them. CDR3 DNA: TGTGCCACCAGTGATGGAGGCTACGAGCAGTACTTC. Its protein product is CATSDGGYEQYF.

The chain links TRBV9 to TRBJ2-1; 8 bases are shared with TRBD1. The CDR3 spans 14 residues. V gave up 3 bases and J gave up 5 bases; unmatched junction bases: 4. Germline V gene data show CDR1 as SGDLS and CDR2 as YYNGEE. CDR3 nucleotide sequence: TGTGCCAGCAGCGCGGGACAGGCCAACAATGAGCAGTTCTTC. It yields the protein CASSAGQANNEQFF. Together with reference TRBV9 and TRBJ2-1, the CDR3 gives the full variable domain: DSGVTQTPKHLITATGQRVTLRCSPRSGDLSVYWYQQSLDQGLQFLIQYYNGEERAKGNILERFSAQQFPDLHSELNLSSLELGDSALYFCASSAGQANNEQFFGPGTRLTVL.

This chain connects TRBV30 to TRBJ1-6; 10 nucleotides agree with TRBD1. V dropped 4 bases and J dropped 7; count of bases not matched to a gene: 4. Germline values: CDR1 GTSNPN, CDR2 SVGIG (reference sequence). The CDR3 length is 14 residues. The CDR3 nucleotides read TGTGCCTGGACCCCGGGACAGGGGAATTCACCCCTCCACTTT. Translating gives CAWTPGQGNSPLHF. Combining the CDR3 with reference TRBV30 and TRBJ1-6 gives the whole variable domain SQTIHQWPATLVQPVGSPLSLECTVEGTSNPNLYWYRQAAGRGLQLLFYSVGIGQISSEVPQNLSASRPQDRQFILSSKKLLLSDSGFYLCAWTPGQGNSPLHFGNGTRLTVT.

This clone was recorded once. This chain links TRBV3-1 (or the pseudogene TRBV3-2) with TRBJ2-4, with D possibly matching TRBD1 (6 bases). Trimming removed 2 bases from V and 6 bases from J, with 11 bases in between. Germline V gene data show CDR1 as LGHDT and CDR2 as YNNKEL (reference sequence). The CDR3 has 14 amino acids. The DNA of the CDR3 is TGTGCCAGCAGCCAATACCAGGGGCGAAACATTCAGTACTTC. Translated, it gives CASSQYQGRNIQYF.

The chain carries TRBV20-1 and TRBJ2-6, with 8 positions matching TRBD2. The CDR3 runs to 17 residues. The V gene end was trimmed by 3 bases and the J gene end by 4 bases; junction bases not matched to a gene: 11. CDR1 and CDR2 from the germline V gene are DFQATT and SNEGSKA (reference sequence). Written as DNA, the CDR3 is TGCAGTGCTAGTACTAGCGGTCTCTCTCTGGGGGCCAACGTCCTGACTTTC. As protein: CSASTSGLSLGANVLTF.

This sequence joins TRBV28 and TRBJ2-7; perhaps TRBD2 as D (6 bases). The V gene's germline CDR1 is MDHEN and CDR2 SYDVKM. Trimming cost V 2 bases and J 4 bases, with 6 bases left between them. The CDR3 has 12 amino acids. CDR3 in DNA: TGTGCCAGCAGTTTACGGGAGTACGAGCAGTACTTC. Amino acid sequence: CASSLREYEQYF.

The genes are TRBV11-2 and TRBJ2-3, with D possibly TRBD2 on 5 matching bases. The ends were cut back, 5 bases at V and 8 bases at J, with 14 bases in the middle. The length of the CDR3 is 13 residues. Germline CDR1 reads SGHAT; CDR2 reads FQNNGV. CDR3 coding DNA: TGTGCCAGCAGCACCCCCGGACTGTTTACGCAGTATTTT. Amino acid sequence: CASSTPGLFTQYF.

The gene calls are TRBV5-1 and TRBJ2-6, with D uncertain. Trimming stripped 9 bases from V and 0 bases from J, with 10 bases between. The CDR3 loop spans 14 amino acids. In germline, CDR1 is SGHRS, CDR2 YFSETQ. This chain's CDR3 is CATTRGSGANVLTF. DNA of the CDR3: TGCGCCACAACCCGAGGCTCTGGGGCCAACGTCCTGACTTTC.